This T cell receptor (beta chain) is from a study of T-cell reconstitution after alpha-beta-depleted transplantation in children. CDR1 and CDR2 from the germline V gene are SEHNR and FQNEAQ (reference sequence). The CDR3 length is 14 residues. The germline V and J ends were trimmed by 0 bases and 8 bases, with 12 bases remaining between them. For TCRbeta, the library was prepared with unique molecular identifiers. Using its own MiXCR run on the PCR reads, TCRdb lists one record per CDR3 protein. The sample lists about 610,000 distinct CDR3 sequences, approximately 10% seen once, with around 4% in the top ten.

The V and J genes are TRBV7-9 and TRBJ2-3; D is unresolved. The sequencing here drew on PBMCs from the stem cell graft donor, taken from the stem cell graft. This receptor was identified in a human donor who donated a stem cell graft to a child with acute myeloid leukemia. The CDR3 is CASSLALDLGTQYF. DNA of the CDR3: TGTGCCAGCAGCTTAGCGCTTGATCTTGGTACGCAGTATTTT.